The 21 T cell receptor beta chains in this list originate from one sample, sequenced in a study of blood T cells in healthy people across ages. Together with a sample-barcoded 5' primer, a J-beta primer mix was included in a second PCR lasting roughly 6 to 12 cycles. One entry per CDR3 protein, called by TCRdb with MiXCR from the 5' RACE reads. The sample includes around 1.7 million distinct CDR3 sequences, roughly 28% of them seen just once. Sequences were obtained from blood. These receptors were obtained from a woman aged 25 to 39 in good health.

For this clonotype: A read error may explain this, as a much larger clone is one base away. The CDR3 bases are TGTGCCAGCAGTTTAAATGGACAGGGGCTCGATGGGCAGTTCTTC. It translates to CASSLNGQGLDGQFF. The gene calls are TRBV12-3 or TRBV12-4 and TRBJ2-1; 9 bases map to TRBD1. Germline trimming cut 2 bases from V and 12 bases from J; bases unmatched to any gene: 11. This CDR3 is 15 amino acids long.

The chain carries TRBV12-3 or TRBV12-4 and TRBJ1-5; 7 nucleotides line up with TRBD1. The CDR3 is 15 residues long. Trimming removed 6 bases from V and 4 bases from J; junction bases left unmatched: 9. DNA of the CDR3: TGTGCCAGCAGGGTAACCGGGACAGAAAATCAGCCCCAGCATTTT. Translation: CASRVTGTENQPQHF.

This clonotype was recorded at least ten times. The chain recombines TRBV9 with TRBJ2-7; D possibly corresponds to TRBD2 (6 bases). This CDR3 is 15 amino acids long. Between the trimmed V and J ends, which lost 7 bases and 0 bases, there was a span of 17 bases. In germline, CDR1 is SGDLS, CDR2 YYNGEE. CDR3 coding DNA: TGTGCCAGCTCCCCCCGGGCGGGATTCTCCTACGAGCAGTACTTC. It codes for CASSPRAGFSYEQYF.

J is TRBJ2-7 and V is TRBV4-2; 9 bases fit TRBD2. Near its end, the DNA agrees better with TRBJ2-5, so the J call may be wrong. CDR3 length equals 16 residues. The V gene's germline CDR1 is LGHNA and CDR2 YNFKEQ. The CDR3 DNA follows: TGTGCCAGCAGCCCCCTGGGGACTAGCCCTAGTGGGACCCAGTACTTC. Protein: CASSPLGTSPSGTQYF.

The chain couples TRBV25-1 to TRBJ2-7; 9 nucleotides agree with TRBD2. This CDR3 has 14 amino acids. V lost 1 base and J lost 6; bases outside the gene matches: 4. Per germline, CDR1 MGHDK and CDR2 SYGVNS. CDR3 sequence: CASSEFAGGSEQYF. Written as DNA, the CDR3 is TGTGCCAGCAGTGAATTCGCGGGAGGGAGCGAGCAGTACTTC.

CDR3 sequence (DNA): TGTGCCAGCAGTTTAGCTAGCGGGAAGAATGAGCAGTTCTTC. Translated: CASSLASGKNEQFF. The J gene is TRBJ2-1, the V gene TRBV12-3 or TRBV12-4; 8 bases are shared with TRBD2. After removal of 0 bases from V and 7 bases from J, the junction contained 2 bases not matched to a gene. The CDR3 length is 14 residues.

This clonotype was seen a few times. V usage is TRBV19 and J usage is TRBJ2-5; 11 nucleotides align to TRBD2. Per the germline V gene, CDR1 is LNHDA and CDR2 is SQIVND (reference sequence). CDR3 length: 18 amino acids. The ends lost 0 bases at V and 2 bases at J; junction bases unmatched: 8. CDR3: CASSIDSGGAGSQETQYF. Here the CDR3 DNA reads TGTGCCAGTAGTATAGATAGCGGGGGGGCTGGGAGTCAAGAGACCCAGTACTTC.

Turning to this clonotype: Possible read error: a much larger clone is one base away. The chain carries TRBV24-1 and TRBJ2-1; 9 nucleotides line up with TRBD2. There are 17 residues in the CDR3. Germline CDR1 KGHDR, CDR2 SFDVKD. CDR3 region: CATSDGTSSSTYNAQFF. The CDR3 nucleotides read TGTGCCACCAGTGATGGGACTAGCTCTTCCACCTACAATGCGCAGTTCTTC.

This clonotype was seen ten or more times. The CDR3 region is CASSEGPQETQYF. The DNA of the CDR3 is TGTGCCAGCAGCGAGGGTCCCCAAGAGACCCAGTACTTC. The chain carries TRBV6-1 and TRBJ2-5; possibly TRBD2 for D (5 bases). Trimming took 6 bases from V and 1 from J, leaving 9 bases between them. Per the germline V gene, CDR1 is MNHNS and CDR2 is SASEGT. The CDR3 runs 13 residues.

This clonotype has a count of ten or more. V and J are TRBV6-5 and TRBJ2-1; 11 positions agree with TRBD2. This CDR3 is 13 amino acids long. From germline, CDR1 is MNHEY and CDR2 SVGAGI. V shed 6 bases, J shed 9 bases, and the junction held 4 bases outside the gene matches. This CDR3 is CASRRGTSGEQFF. DNA of the CDR3: TGTGCCAGCAGGCGCGGGACTAGCGGTGAGCAGTTCTTC.

This clonotype was counted only a few times. V usage is TRBV10-3 and J usage is TRBJ2-4; no firm D call. Per the germline V gene, CDR1 is ENHRY and CDR2 is SYGVKD. Trimming left V 4 bases short and J 6 bases short, with 13 bases between. This CDR3 has 14 residues. The CDR3 here is CAISGRVPGNIQYF. The CDR3, as DNA: TGTGCCATCAGTGGAAGGGTGCCAGGAAACATTCAGTACTTC.

This clonotype was recorded at least ten times. The chain has TRBV15 and TRBJ2-7; D is ambiguous. The CDR3 consists of 13 residues. With 2 bases removed from V and 5 bases from J, the gap between germline ends came to 10 bases. Germline V gene sequence: CDR1 LNHNV, CDR2 YYDKDF (reference sequence). The CDR3 nucleotides are TGTGCCACCAGCAGACCCTACAACAACGAGCAGTACTTC. This sequence encodes CATSRPYNNEQYF.

Many counts were recorded for this clonotype. The chain joins TRBV12-3 or TRBV12-4 to TRBJ2-1, with unresolved D. This CDR3 region has 14 residues. Between the trimmed V and J ends, which lost 6 bases and 8 bases, there was a span of 17 bases. The CDR3 spells CASRVGPPGDEQFF. The CDR3 DNA is TGTGCCAGCAGAGTGGGCCCCCCCGGCGATGAGCAGTTCTTC.

The rearrangement joins TRBV20-1 to TRBJ2-1, with TRBD2 identical over 8 bases. V shed 5 bases, J shed 7 bases, and the junction held 13 bases outside the gene matches. The germline gives CDR1 DFQATT, CDR2 SNEGSKA (reference sequence). This CDR3 has 15 amino acids. The CDR3 nucleotides read TGCAGTGCTCCGAATTTACTAGCGGTCCCTAATGAGCAGTTCTTC. It translates to CSAPNLLAVPNEQFF.

As concerns this clonotype: One base separates it from a far larger clone, so it is likely a read error. The chain couples TRBV7-2 to TRBJ2-6; a weak D match, TRBD1 (5 bases). This CDR3 contains 16 residues. CDR1 and CDR2 (germline): SGHTA, FQGNSA. In DNA form, the CDR3 reads TGTGCCAGCAGCTTAGGGGGATCCTCTGGGGCCAACGTCCGGACTTTC. Encoded protein: CASSLGGSSGANVRTF. The whole variable domain, remainder taken from reference TRBV7-2 and TRBJ2-6, is GAGVSQSPSNKVTEKGKDVELRCDPISGHTALYWYRQSLGQGLEFLIYFQGNSAPDKSGLPSDRFSAERTGGSVSTLTIQRTQQEDSAVYLCASSLGGSSGANVRTFGAGSRLTVL.

The rearrangement joins TRBV4-1 to TRBJ2-1; TRBD2 agrees at 11 bases. The junction had 8 bases not matched to a gene; V was cut back by 0 bases and J by 7 bases. From germline, CDR1 is MGHRA and CDR2 YSYEKL. The CDR3 loop spans 17 amino acids. CDR3 DNA: TGCGCCAGCAGCCAAGATATGTTCACTAGCGGGAGAAATGAGCAGTTCTTC. As protein: CASSQDMFTSGRNEQFF.

This clonotype appeared a few times. The chain couples TRBV10-1 to TRBJ2-3; D might be TRBD1 (6 bases). V lost 1 base and J lost 2, with 10 bases in between. From germline, CDR1 is WNHNN and CDR2 SYGVQD (reference sequence). This CDR3 is built from 15 residues. CDR3 bases: TGCGCCAGCAGTGAGTTCCAGGGGCTCACAGATACGCAGTATTTT. Translated, it gives CASSEFQGLTDTQYF.

To note about this clonotype: A read error may explain this, as a much larger clone is one base away. The chain couples TRBV3-1 to TRBJ2-7; the D gene could be TRBD1 or TRBD2 (5 bases each). The CDR3 is 14 amino acids. Trimming took off 3 bases at V and 5 bases at J, with 14 bases between the two ends. Germline lookup yields CDR1 LGHDT and CDR2 YNNKEL (reference sequence). CDR3 nucleotide sequence: TGTGCCAGCAGCCAGGTAGGGGACCCCCACGAGCAGTACTTC. This gives the protein CASSQVGDPHEQYF.

As regards this clonotype: A read error may produce the germline difference seen at one junction end. This chain links TRBV12-3 or TRBV12-4 with TRBJ2-7; no clear D. The CDR3 runs to 14 residues. The CDR3, as DNA: TGTGCCAACAGTTTACACCAGAGCTCCTACGAGCAGTACTTC. It encodes CANSLHQSSYEQYF.

The chain recombines TRBV7-2 with TRBJ2-3, with D perhaps TRBD1 or TRBD2 (5 bases each). This CDR3 has 12 amino acids. The germline gives CDR1 SGHTA, CDR2 FQGNSA. V lost 1 base, J lost 9 bases, and 8 bases lay in between. The CDR3 DNA reads as TGTGCCAGCAGCTTAGGGGGGAGCACGCAGTATTTT. It is translated as CASSLGGSTQYF.

Comments on this clonotype: It differs at one base from a far larger clone, so likely a read error. V and J are TRBV27 and TRBJ1-1; the D gene is possibly TRBD1 (5 bases). Trimming cost V 3 bases and J 4 bases, with 9 bases left between them. Germline V gene data show CDR1 as MNHEY and CDR2 as SMNVEV (reference sequence). This CDR3 comprises 13 residues. The CDR3 DNA reads TGTGCCAGCAGTTTTGGGGGGACCACTGAAGCTTTCTTT. Translated: CASSFGGTTEAFF.